The entry below gives a single T cell receptor (beta chain) sequence along with its context. What it binds is not known. This sample was included in a study of spatial heterogeneity in lung cancer. Notes on the study in general: Counts of expanded intratumoral alpha and beta TCRs tracked tumor mutation counts.

As for time point: sample taken at primary tumor resection. TCRdb re-derived calls from the 5' RACE reads in MiXCR, one entry per CDR3 protein. The sample contains about 20,000 distinct CDR3 sequences, 5% to 7% of which appear only once. The germline V gene encodes CDR1 MNHNS and CDR2 SASEGT. The CDR3 runs to 15 residues. Losses at the gene ends were 6 bases for V and 8 bases for J; bases not matched to a gene: 6. The chain is built from TRBV6-1 and TRBJ1-6; 11 nucleotides align to TRBD1. This sequence was found in a female donor with early-stage non-small cell lung cancer. The sample was lung tumor tissue, taken at surgery. Written as DNA, the CDR3 is TGTGCCAGCAGCGGGACAGGGGGACATGATTCACCCCTCCACTTT. As protein: CASSGTGGHDSPLHF.